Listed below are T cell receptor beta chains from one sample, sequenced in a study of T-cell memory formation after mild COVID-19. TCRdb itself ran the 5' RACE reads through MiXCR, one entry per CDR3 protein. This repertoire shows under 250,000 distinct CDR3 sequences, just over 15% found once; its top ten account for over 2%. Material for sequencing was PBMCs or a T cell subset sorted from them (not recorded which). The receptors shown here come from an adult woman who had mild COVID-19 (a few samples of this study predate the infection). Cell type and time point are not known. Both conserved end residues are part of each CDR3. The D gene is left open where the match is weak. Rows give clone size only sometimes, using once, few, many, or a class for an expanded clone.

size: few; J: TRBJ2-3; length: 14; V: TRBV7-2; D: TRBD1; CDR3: CASSPGQATDTQYF; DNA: TGTGCCAGCAGCCCCGGACAGGCCACAGATACGCAGTATTTT
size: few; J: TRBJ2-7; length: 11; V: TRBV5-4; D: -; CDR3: CASSTRDEQYF; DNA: TGTGCCAGCAGCACGCGGGACGAGCAGTACTTC
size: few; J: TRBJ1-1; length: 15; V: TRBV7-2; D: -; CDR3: CASSPRLTRNTEAFF; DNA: TGTGCCAGCTCCCCCCGCCTTACACGCAACACTGAAGCTTTCTTT
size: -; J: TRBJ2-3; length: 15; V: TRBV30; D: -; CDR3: CAWSGGPSSTDTQYF; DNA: TGTGCCTGGAGCGGGGGTCCTTCTAGCACAGATACGCAGTATTTT
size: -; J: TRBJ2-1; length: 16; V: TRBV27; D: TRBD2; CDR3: CASRRNGLAGFNEQFF; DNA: TGTGCCAGCAGACGAAACGGACTAGCGGGGTTCAATGAGCAGTTCTTC
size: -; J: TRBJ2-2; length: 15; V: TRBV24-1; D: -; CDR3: CATSAGHTNTGELFF; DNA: TGTGCCACCAGCGCCGGACACACGAACACCGGGGAGCTGTTTTTT
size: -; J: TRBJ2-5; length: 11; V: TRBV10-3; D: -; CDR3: CAILAGETQYF; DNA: TGTGCCATCCTAGCTGGAGAGACCCAGTACTTC
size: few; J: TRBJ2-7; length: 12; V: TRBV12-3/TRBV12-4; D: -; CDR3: CASRRAGYEQYF; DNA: TGTGCCAGCAGAAGAGCGGGTTACGAGCAGTACTTC
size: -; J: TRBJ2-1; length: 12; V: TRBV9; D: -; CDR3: CASSVKDSKQFF; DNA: TGTGCCAGCAGCGTAAAGGACAGTAAGCAGTTCTTC
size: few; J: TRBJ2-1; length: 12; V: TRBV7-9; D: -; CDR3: CASSLSGDEQFF; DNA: TGTGCCAGCAGCTTATCCGGTGACGAGCAGTTCTTC
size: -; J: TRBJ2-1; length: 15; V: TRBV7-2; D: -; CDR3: CASSWGASDYNEQFF; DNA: TGTGCCAGCAGCTGGGGTGCTAGCGACTACAATGAGCAGTTCTTC
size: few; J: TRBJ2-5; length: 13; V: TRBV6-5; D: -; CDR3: CASSYGAIETQYF; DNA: TGTGCCAGCAGTTACGGGGCGATTGAGACCCAGTACTTC
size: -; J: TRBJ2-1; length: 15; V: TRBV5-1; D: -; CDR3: CASTPSGAHASEQFF; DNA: TGCGCCAGCACCCCGAGTGGGGCTCATGCCAGCGAGCAGTTCTTC
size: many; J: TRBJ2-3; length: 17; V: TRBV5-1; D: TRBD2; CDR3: CASRPNSGGAAEDTQYF; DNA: TGCGCCAGCAGACCAAATAGCGGGGGGGCCGCTGAAGATACGCAGTATTTT
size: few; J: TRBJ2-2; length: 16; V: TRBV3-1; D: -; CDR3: CASSPRLAGTSGELFF; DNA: TGTGCCAGCAGCCCACGCCTGGCAGGGACGTCCGGGGAGCTGTTTTTT
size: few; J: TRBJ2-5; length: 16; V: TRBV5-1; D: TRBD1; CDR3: CASSSRDRGYQETQYF; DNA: TGCGCCAGCAGCTCCCGGGACAGGGGTTACCAAGAGACCCAGTACTTC
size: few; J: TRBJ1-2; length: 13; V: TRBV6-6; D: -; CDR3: CASSSLGAYGYTF; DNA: TGTGCCAGCAGTTCCCTCGGGGCCTATGGCTACACCTTC
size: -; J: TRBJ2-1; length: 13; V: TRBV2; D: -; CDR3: CASSDPDSDEQFF; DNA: TGTGCCAGCAGTGACCCAGACAGCGATGAGCAGTTCTTC
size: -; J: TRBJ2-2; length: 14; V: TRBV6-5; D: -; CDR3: CASSYSRDTGELFF; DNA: TGTGCCAGCAGTTACTCGAGAGACACCGGGGAGCTGTTTTTT
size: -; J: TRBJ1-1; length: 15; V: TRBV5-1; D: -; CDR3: CASRSGNGLNTEAFF; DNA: TGCGCCAGCAGGTCCGGGAACGGATTGAACACTGAAGCTTTCTTT
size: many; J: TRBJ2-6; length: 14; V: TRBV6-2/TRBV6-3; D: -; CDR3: CATRRGAGANVLTF; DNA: TGTGCCACAAGAAGAGGGGCTGGGGCCAACGTCCTGACTTTC
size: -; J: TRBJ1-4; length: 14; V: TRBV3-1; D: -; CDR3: CASSSRGTNEKLFF; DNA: TGTGCCAGCAGTTCACGGGGGACTAATGAAAAACTGTTTTTT
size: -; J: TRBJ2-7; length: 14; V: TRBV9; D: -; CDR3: CASSVEPRTYEQYF; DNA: TGTGCCAGCAGCGTAGAACCTCGAACATACGAGCAGTACTTC
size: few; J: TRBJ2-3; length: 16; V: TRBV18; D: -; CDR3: CASSPKGLRSTDTQYF; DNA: TGTGCCAGCTCACCAAAGGGATTACGAAGCACAGATACGCAGTATTTT
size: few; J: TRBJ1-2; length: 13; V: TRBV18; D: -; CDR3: CASSPEQVYGYTF; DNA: TGTGCCAGCTCACCAGAACAAGTCTATGGCTACACCTTC
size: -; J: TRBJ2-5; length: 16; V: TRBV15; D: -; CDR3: CATSRGTVGWQETQYF; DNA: TGTGCCACCAGCAGAGGGACGGTAGGGTGGCAAGAGACCCAGTACTTC
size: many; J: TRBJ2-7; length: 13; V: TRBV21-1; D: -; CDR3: CASSKVPDYEQYF; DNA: TGTGCCAGCAGCAAAGTCCCAGACTACGAGCAGTACTTC
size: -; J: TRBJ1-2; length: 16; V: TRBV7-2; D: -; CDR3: CASSLEFIGDYYGYTF; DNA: TGTGCCAGCAGCTTAGAATTCATAGGGGATTACTATGGCTACACCTTC
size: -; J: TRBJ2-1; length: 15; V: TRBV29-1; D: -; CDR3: CSADTSWSSYNEQFF; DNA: TGCAGCGCCGATACTAGCTGGAGCTCCTACAATGAGCAGTTCTTC
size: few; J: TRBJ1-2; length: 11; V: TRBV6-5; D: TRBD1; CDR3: CASGTAAGYTF; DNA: TGTGCCAGCGGGACAGCGGCTGGCTACACCTTC
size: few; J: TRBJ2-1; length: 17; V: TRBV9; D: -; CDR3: CASSASLLAPSHNEQFF; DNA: TGTGCCAGCAGCGCGAGCTTACTAGCCCCTAGTCATAATGAGCAGTTCTTC
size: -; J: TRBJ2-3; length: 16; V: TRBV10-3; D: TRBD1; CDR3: CAISESGGGSTDTQYF; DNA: TGTGCCATCAGTGAGTCAGGGGGCGGGAGCACAGATACGCAGTATTTT
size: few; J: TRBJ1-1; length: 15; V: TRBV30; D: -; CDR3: CAWSVVWGGGTEAFF; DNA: TGTGCCTGGAGTGTAGTATGGGGGGGAGGCACTGAAGCTTTCTTT
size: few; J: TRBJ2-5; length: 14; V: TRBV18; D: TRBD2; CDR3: CASSPRLAEETQYF; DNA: TGTGCCAGCTCACCACGACTAGCGGAAGAGACCCAGTACTTC
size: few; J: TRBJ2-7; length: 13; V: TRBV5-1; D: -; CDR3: CASSLEALYEQYF; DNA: TGCGCCAGCAGCTTGGAGGCCCTCTACGAGCAGTACTTC
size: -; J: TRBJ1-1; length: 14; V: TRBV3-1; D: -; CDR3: CASRETGMNTEAFF; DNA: TGTGCCAGCAGGGAAACAGGCATGAACACTGAAGCTTTCTTT
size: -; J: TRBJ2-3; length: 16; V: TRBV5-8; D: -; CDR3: CASSLGDTSSTDTQYF; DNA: TGTGCCAGCAGCTTGGGGGACACCTCTAGCACAGATACGCAGTATTTT
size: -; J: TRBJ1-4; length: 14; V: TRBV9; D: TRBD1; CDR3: CASSVEGAAEKLFF; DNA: TGTGCCAGCAGCGTAGAGGGGGCGGCTGAAAAACTGTTTTTT
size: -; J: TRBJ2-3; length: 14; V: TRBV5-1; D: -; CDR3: CASSLGGGMDTQYF; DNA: TGCGCCAGCAGCTTAGGAGGCGGAATGGATACGCAGTATTTT
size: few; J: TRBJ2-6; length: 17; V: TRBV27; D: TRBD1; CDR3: CASSSGTGVSGANVLTF; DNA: TGTGCCAGCAGTTCCGGGACAGGGGTATCTGGGGCCAACGTCCTGACTTTC
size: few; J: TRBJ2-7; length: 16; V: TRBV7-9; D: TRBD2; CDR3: CASSLLAGAPSYEQYF; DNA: TGTGCCAGCAGTCTCCTAGCGGGAGCGCCATCCTACGAGCAGTACTTC
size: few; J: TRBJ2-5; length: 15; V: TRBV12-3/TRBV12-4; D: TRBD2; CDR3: CASSLVLAGSVTQYF; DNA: TGTGCCAGCAGTTTAGTCCTAGCGGGAAGCGTGACCCAGTACTTC